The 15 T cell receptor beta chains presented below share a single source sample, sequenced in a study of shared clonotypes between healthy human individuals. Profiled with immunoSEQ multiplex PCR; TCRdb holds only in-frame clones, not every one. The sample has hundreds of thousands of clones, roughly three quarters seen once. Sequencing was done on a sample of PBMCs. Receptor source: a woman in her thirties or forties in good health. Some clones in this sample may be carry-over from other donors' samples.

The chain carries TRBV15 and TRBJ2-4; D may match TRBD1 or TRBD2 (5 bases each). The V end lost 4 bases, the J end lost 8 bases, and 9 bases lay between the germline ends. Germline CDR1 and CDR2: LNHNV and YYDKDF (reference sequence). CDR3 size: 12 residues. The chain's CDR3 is CATSTGHDIQYF. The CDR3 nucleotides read TGTGCCACCAGCACGGGGCACGACATTCAGTACTTC.

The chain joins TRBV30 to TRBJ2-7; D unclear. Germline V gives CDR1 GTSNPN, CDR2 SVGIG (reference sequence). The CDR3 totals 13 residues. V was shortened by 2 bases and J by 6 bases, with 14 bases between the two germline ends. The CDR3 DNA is TGTGCCTGGAGTCATCGACTGCACTCCGAGCAGTACTTC. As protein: CAWSHRLHSEQYF.

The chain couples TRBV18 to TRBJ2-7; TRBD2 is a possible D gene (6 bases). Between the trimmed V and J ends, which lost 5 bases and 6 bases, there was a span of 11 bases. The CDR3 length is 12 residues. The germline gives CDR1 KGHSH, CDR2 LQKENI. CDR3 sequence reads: CASSKLALEQYF. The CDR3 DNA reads TGTGCCAGCTCAAAACTAGCTCTCGAGCAGTACTTC.

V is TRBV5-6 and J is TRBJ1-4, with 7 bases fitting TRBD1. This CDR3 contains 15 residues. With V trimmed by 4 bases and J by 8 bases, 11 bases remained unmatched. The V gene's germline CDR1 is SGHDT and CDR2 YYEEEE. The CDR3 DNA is TGTGCCAGCAGCATTGGCGGACAGGCTGGCGAAAAACTGTTTTTT. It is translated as CASSIGGQAGEKLFF.

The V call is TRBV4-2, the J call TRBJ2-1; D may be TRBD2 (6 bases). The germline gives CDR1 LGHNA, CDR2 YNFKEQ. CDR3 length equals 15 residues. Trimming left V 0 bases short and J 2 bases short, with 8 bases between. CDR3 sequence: CASSQDAGTYNEQFF. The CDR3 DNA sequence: TGTGCCAGCAGCCAAGATGCGGGGACCTACAATGAGCAGTTCTTC.

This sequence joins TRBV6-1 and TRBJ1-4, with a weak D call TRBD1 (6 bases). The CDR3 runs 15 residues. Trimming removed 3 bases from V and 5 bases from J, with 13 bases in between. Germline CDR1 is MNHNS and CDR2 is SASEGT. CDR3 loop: CASSDWGRGNEKLFF. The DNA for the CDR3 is TGTGCCAGCAGTGATTGGGGCAGGGGAAATGAAAAACTGTTTTTT.

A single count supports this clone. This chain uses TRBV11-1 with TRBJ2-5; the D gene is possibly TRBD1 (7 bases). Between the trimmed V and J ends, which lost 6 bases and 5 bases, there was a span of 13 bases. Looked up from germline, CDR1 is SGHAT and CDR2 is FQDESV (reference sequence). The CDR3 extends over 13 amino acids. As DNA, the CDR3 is TGTGCCAGCAGTTTACAGGGGAGGGAGACCCAGTACTTC. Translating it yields CASSLQGRETQYF.

CDR3 sequence: CASSDRTGVTDTQYF. CDR3 bases: TGTGCCAGCAGTGACCGGACAGGGGTCACAGATACGCAGTATTTT. The genes are TRBV2 and TRBJ2-3; TRBD1 aligns across 9 bases. After removal of 3 bases from V and 2 bases from J, the junction contained 3 bases not matched to a gene. The germline V gene has CDR1 SNHLY and CDR2 FYNNEI. This CDR3 comprises 15 residues.

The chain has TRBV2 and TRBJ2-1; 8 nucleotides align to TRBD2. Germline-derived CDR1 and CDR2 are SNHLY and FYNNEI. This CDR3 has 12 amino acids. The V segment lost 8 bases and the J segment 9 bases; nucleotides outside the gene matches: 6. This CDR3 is CASREGGREQFF. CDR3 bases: TGTGCCAGCCGGGAGGGGGGCCGTGAGCAGTTCTTC.

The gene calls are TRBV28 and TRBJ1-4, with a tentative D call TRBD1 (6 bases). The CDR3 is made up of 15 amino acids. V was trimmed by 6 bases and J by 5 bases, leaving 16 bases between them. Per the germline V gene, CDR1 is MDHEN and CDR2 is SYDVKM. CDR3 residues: CASSSLVGGNEKLFF. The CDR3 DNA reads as TGTGCCAGCAGCTCCCTCGTAGGGGGGAATGAAAAACTGTTTTTT.

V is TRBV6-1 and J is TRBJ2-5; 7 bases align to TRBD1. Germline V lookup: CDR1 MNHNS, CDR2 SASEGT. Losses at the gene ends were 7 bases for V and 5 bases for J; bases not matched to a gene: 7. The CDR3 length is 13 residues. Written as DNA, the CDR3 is TGTGCCAGCATCGCACAGGGGTGGGAGACCCAGTACTTC. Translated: CASIAQGWETQYF.

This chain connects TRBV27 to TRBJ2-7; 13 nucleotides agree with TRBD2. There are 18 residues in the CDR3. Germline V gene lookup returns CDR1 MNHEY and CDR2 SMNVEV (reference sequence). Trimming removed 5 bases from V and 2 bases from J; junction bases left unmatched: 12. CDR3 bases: TGTGCCAGCAGTCCGCCCCGGACTAGCGGGAGCGTGGCCTACGAGCAGTACTTC. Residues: CASSPPRTSGSVAYEQYF.

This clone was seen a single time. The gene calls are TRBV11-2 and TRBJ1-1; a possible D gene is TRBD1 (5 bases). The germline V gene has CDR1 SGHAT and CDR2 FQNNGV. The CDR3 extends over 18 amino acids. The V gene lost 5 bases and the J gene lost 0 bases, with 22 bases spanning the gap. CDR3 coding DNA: TGTGCCAGCAGCCAATCGCCGGGGCGCGGAACTATGAACACTGAAGCTTTCTTT. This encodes CASSQSPGRGTMNTEAFF.

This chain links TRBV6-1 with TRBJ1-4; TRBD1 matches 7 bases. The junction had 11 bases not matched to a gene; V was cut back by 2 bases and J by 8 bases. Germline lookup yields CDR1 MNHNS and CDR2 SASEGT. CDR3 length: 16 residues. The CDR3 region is CASSERTGAGNEKLFF. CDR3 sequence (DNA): TGTGCCAGCAGTGAACGTACAGGGGCGGGAAACGAAAAACTGTTTTTT.

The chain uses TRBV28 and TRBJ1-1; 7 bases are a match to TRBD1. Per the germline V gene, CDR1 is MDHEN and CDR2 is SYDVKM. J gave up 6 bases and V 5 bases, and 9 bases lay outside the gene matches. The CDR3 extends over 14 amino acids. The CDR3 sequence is CASSPVDRSAEAFF. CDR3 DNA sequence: TGTGCCAGCAGTCCCGTGGACAGGTCCGCTGAAGCTTTCTTT.